This TCR beta chain emerged from a study of Graves' ophthalmopathy and Graves' hyperthyroidism. Amplified TCR beta CDR3 regions were obtained using RNA transcripts as template. Amplification began with first-round RT-PCR using HTBI primers, then second-round multiplex PCR was performed. TCRdb redid the calling of the multiplex PCR reads with MiXCR, one entry per CDR3 protein. The repertoire consists of around 1,200,000 distinct CDR3 sequences, with 36% occurring once and the leading ten covering 11%. This clonotype was recorded at least ten times. V lost 5 bases, J lost 2 bases, and 11 bases stayed unmatched. The CDR3 spans 16 residues. Per the germline V gene, CDR1 is SGHVS and CDR2 is FQNEAQ.

This sequence joins TRBV7-8 and TRBJ2-5; 7 bases are a match to TRBD1. The sequencing sample was made of peripheral blood or thyroid tissue (not recorded which). This receptor was taken from an adult man with Graves' hyperthyroidism. The CDR3 DNA reads as TGTGCCAGCAGCCAGGGGACCCCAGGGGGACAAGAGACCCAGTACTTC. Encoded protein: CASSQGTPGGQETQYF.